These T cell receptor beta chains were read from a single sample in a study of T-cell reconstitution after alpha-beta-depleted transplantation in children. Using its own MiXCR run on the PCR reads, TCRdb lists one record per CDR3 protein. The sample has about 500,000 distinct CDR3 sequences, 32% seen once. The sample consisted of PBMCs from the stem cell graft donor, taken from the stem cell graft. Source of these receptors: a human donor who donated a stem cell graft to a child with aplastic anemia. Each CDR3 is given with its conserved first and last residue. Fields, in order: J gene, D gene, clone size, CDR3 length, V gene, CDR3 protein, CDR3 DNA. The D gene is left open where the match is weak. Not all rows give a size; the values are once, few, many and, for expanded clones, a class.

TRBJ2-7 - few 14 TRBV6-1 CASSPHGENYEQYF TGTGCCAGCAGTCCACACGGGGAGAACTACGAGCAGTACTTC
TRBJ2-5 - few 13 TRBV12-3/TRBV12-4 CASRSDGGETQYF TGTGCCAGCCGAAGCGATGGGGGGGAGACCCAGTACTTC
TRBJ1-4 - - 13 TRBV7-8 CASSLSDGEKLFF TGTGCCAGCAGCTTATCGGATGGCGAAAAACTGTTTTTT
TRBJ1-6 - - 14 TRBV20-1 CSARENRENSPLHF TGCAGTGCTAGAGAAAACAGGGAGAATTCACCCCTCCACTTT
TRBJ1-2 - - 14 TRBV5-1 CASSFREPRYGYTF TGCGCCAGCAGCTTCAGGGAGCCGCGCTATGGCTACACCTTC
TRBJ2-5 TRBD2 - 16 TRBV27 CASSKGLAGSQETQYF TGTGCCAGCAGTAAAGGACTAGCGGGATCCCAAGAGACCCAGTACTTC
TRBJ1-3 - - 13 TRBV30 CAWSGGAGNTIYF TGTGCCTGGAGTGGGGGTGCTGGAAACACCATATATTTT
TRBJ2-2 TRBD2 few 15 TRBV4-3 CASSLTSGRVGELFF TGCGCCAGCAGCTTAACTAGCGGGAGGGTCGGGGAGCTGTTTTTT
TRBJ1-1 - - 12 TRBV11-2 CASSSWGAEAFF TGTGCCAGCAGCTCTTGGGGCGCTGAAGCTTTCTTT
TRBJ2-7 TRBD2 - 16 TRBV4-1 CASSQGSREYSYEQYF TGCGCCAGCAGCCAAGGCTCGCGGGAGTACTCCTACGAGCAGTACTTC
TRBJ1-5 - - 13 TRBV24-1 CATSDSPNQPQHF TGTGCCACCAGTGATTCACCTAATCAGCCCCAGCATTTT
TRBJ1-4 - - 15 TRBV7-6 CASSKTQDPNEKLFF TGTGCCAGCAGCAAGACACAGGACCCAAATGAAAAACTGTTTTTT
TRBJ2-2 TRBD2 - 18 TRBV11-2 CASSYRLAGSMNTGELFF TGTGCCAGCAGCTACCGACTAGCGGGATCAATGAACACCGGGGAGCTGTTTTTT
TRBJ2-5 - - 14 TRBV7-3 CASSPPGPQETQYF TGTGCCAGCAGCCCTCCCGGGCCCCAAGAGACCCAGTACTTC
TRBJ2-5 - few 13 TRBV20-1 CSQTSMVGETQYF TGCAGCCAAACTAGCATGGTTGGTGAGACCCAGTACTTC
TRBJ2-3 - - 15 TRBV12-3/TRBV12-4 CASTLRGTSTDTQYF TGTGCCAGCACCCTCCGGGGAACTAGCACAGATACGCAGTATTTT
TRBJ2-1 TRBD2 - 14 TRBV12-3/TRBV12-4 CASSFVLAVNEQFF TGTGCCAGCAGTTTTGTGCTAGCGGTCAATGAGCAGTTCTTC
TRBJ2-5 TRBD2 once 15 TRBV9 CASSVEGLELETQYF TGTGCCAGCAGCGTAGAGGGACTAGAGTTAGAGACCCAGTACTTC
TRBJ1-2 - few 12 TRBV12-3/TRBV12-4 CASSFSAYGYTF TGTGCCAGCAGTTTTTCCGCTTATGGCTACACCTTC
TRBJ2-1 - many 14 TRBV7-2 CASSLGGRGNEQFF TGTGCCAGCAGCTTAGGCGGGCGGGGCAATGAGCAGTTCTTC
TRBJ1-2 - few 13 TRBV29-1 CSGTSGISYGYTF TGCAGCGGTACGTCCGGAATCTCCTATGGCTACACCTTC
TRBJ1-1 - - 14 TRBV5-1 CASSPGTRNTEAFF TGCGCCAGCAGTCCCGGGACCCGGAACACTGAAGCTTTCTTT
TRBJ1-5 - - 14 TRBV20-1 CSARAAGGNQPQHF TGCAGTGCTAGAGCGGCGGGGGGCAATCAGCCCCAGCATTTT
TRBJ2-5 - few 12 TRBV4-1 CASSQDTTTQYF TGCGCCAGCAGCCAAGATACGACTACCCAGTACTTC
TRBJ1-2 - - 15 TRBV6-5 CASSYPSLDYGGYTF TGTGCCAGCAGTTACCCGTCCCTAGACTATGGCGGCTACACCTTC
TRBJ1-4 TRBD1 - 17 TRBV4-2 CASSQGGTGGGGEKLFF TGTGCCAGCAGCCAAGGCGGGACAGGGGGCGGTGGGGAAAAACTGTTTTTT
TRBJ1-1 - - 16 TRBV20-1 CSASKAGRGPDTEAFF TGCAGTGCTAGCAAGGCAGGCAGGGGACCGGACACTGAAGCTTTCTTT
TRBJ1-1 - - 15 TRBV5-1 CASSSGYGANTEAFF TGCGCCAGCAGCTCCGGATACGGGGCGAACACTGAAGCTTTCTTT